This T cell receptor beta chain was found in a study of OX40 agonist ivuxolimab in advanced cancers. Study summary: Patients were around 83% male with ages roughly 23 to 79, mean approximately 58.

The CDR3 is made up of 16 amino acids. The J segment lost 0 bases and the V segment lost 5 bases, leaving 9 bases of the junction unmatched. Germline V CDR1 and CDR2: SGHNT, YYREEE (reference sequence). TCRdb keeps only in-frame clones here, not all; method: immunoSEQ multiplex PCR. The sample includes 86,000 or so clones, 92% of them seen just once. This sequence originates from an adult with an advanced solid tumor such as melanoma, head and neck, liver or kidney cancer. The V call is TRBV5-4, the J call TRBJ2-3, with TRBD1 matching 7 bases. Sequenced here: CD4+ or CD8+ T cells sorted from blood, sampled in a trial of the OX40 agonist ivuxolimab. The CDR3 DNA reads TGTGCCAGCAGACCACCCGGGACAGAGAGCACAGATACGCAGTATTTT. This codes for CASRPPGTESTDTQYF.